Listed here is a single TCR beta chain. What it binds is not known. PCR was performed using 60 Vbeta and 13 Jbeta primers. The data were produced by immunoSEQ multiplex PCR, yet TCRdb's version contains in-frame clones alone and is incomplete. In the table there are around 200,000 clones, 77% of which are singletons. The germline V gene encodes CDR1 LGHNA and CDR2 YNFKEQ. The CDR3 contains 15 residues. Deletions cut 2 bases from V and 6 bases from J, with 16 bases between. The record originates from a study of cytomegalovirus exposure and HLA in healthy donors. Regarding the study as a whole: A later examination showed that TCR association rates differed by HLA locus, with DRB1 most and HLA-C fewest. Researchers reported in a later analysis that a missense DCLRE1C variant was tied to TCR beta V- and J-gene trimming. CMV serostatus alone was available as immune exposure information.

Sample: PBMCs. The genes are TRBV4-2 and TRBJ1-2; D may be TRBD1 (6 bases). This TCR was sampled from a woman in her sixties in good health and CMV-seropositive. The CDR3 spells CASSQSNRVGDGYTF. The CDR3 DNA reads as TGTGCCAGCAGCCAAAGCAACAGGGTAGGGGATGGCTACACCTTC.